This TCR beta chain was recovered during a study of blood T cell repertoires in COVID-19. The age range of participants was about 18 to 90 years, with residence in about 25 US areas. The method was immunoSEQ multiplex PCR; TCRdb's version includes in-frame clones alone and lacks a portion of them. The data show around 300,000 clones, 88% seen once. The sequenced material came from PBMCs or T cells enriched from blood (not recorded which). This receptor was taken from a woman in her 50s who had recovered from COVID-19.

CDR3 region: CASSLALALNNEQFF. CDR3 DNA: TGTGCCAGCAGCTTAGCACTAGCGCTGAACAATGAGCAGTTCTTC. The V gene is TRBV7-9, the J gene TRBJ2-1; 7 nucleotides agree with TRBD2. V was pared by 0 bases and J by 5 bases, with 4 bases of the junction left unmatched. Per the germline V gene, CDR1 is SEHNR and CDR2 is FQNEAQ (reference sequence). The CDR3 is 15 amino acids.